The next 3 T cell receptor beta chains were all read from a single sample in a study of monozygotic twins with inflammatory bowel disease. TCRdb re-called the 5' RACE reads; every CDR3 protein appears as one record, without DNA. Across around 210,000 distinct CDR3 sequences, the top ten clones capture roughly 7.1% of the sample. What was sequenced was blood. The receptors were sampled from a human donor with ulcerative colitis or Crohn's disease, or a healthy co-twin of an affected twin (not recorded which).

V usage is TRBV7-2 and J usage is TRBJ2-3; as DNA is missing, the TRBD1 call by TCRdb cannot be tested. Germline values: CDR1 SGHTA, CDR2 FQGNSA. CDR3 length: 16 residues. CDR3 sequence reads: CASSLAPGLAPDTQYF. Full variable domain (missing parts from reference TRBV7-2 and TRBJ2-3): GAGVSQSPSNKVTEKGKDVELRCDPISGHTALYWYRQSLGQGLEFLIYFQGNSAPDKSGLPSDRFSAERTGGSVSTLTIQRTQQEDSAVYLCASSLAPGLAPDTQYFGPGTRLTVL.

The chain carries TRBV20-1 and TRBJ2-7; the D call from TCRdb, TRBD1, cannot be confirmed without DNA. The CDR3 consists of 15 residues. CDR1 and CDR2 (germline): DFQATT, SNEGSKA (reference sequence). The CDR3 loop reads CSANSIDSIPYEQYF.

This chain uses TRBV12-3 or TRBV12-4 with TRBJ2-3; there is no DNA to check the TCRdb D call of TRBD2. The CDR3 is 16 residues long. CDR3 sequence: CASSFRLAGATDTQYF.